The 14 T cell receptor beta chains in this list originate from one sample, sequenced in a study of response to subunit inactivated influenza vaccine. TCRdb re-called the RT-PCR reads through MiXCR, storing one row per CDR3 protein. Of approximately 500,000 distinct CDR3 sequences listed, under 25% are singletons. This sample also belongs to another study, concerning T cells expressing NK-cell markers. This second study notes: TCR beta cDNA was made by 5'RACE template switching with UMIs.

Material: CD4+ T cells sorted from PBMCs, obtained 12 days after vaccination. The receptors stem from a man over 45 who received an inactivated influenza vaccine.

This clonotype showed up just a few times. The chain carries TRBV9 and TRBJ2-3, with 8 bases matching TRBD2. The CDR3 is 16 amino acids. Trimming took 0 bases from V and 0 from J; bases not matched to a gene: 3. The germline V gene encodes CDR1 SGDLS and CDR2 YYNGEE. As DNA, the CDR3 is TGTGCCAGCAGCGTAGACGGGGGGGCTAGCACAGATACGCAGTATTTT. Translation gives CASSVDGGASTDTQYF. The full variable domain, in which reference TRBV9 and TRBJ2-3 provide the parts outside the CDR3, is DSGVTQTPKHLITATGQRVTLRCSPRSGDLSVYWYQQSLDQGLQFLIQYYNGEERAKGNILERFSAQQFPDLHSELNLSSLELGDSALYFCASSVDGGASTDTQYFGPGTRLTVL.

This clonotype was recorded a few times. The chain has TRBV20-1 and TRBJ1-6; D is uncertain. Germline CDR1 is DFQATT and CDR2 is SNEGSKA (reference sequence). V was clipped by 0 bases and J by 7 bases, with 13 bases between them. CDR3 length equals 15 residues. In DNA, the CDR3 is TGCAGTGCTAGAGATGGTCGCCTACCGAATTCACCCCTCCACTTT. Encoded protein: CSARDGRLPNSPLHF.

A few counts support this clonotype. The chain couples TRBV25-1 to TRBJ2-1; D ambiguous. CDR1 is MGHDK, CDR2 SYGVNS, per germline. The CDR3 spans 14 residues. The V end was cut by 4 bases, the J end by 0 bases, with 7 bases between. The CDR3 DNA is TGTGCCAGCAGTGCGGGTTACTCCTACAATGAGCAGTTCTTC. Translation gives CASSAGYSYNEQFF.

This clonotype was seen only a few times. V and J are TRBV5-1 and TRBJ2-5; either TRBD1 or TRBD2 may fit D (5 bases each). Per germline, CDR1 SGHRS and CDR2 YFSETQ. The CDR3 is made up of 13 amino acids. Trimming cost V 1 base and J 5 bases, with 9 bases left between them. The CDR3 region is CASSLLGPETQYF. In nucleotides, the CDR3 is TGCGCCAGCAGCTTGTTGGGACCGGAGACCCAGTACTTC.

The CDR3 DNA reads TGTGCCAGCAGCTTGGCCGGGTTTAATGAAAAACTGTTTTTT. Its translation: CASSLAGFNEKLFF. This rearrangement joins TRBV5-6 to TRBJ1-4; D unclear. V lost 0 bases and J 4 bases, leaving 7 bases between the germline ends. The CDR3 is 14 residues long. Looked up from germline, CDR1 is SGHDT and CDR2 is YYEEEE. The full variable domain, completed using reference TRBV5-6 and TRBJ1-4, is DAGVTQSPTHLIKTRGQQVTLRCSPKSGHDTVSWYQQALGQGPQFIFQYYEEEERQRGNFPDRFSGHQFPNYSSELNVNALLLGDSALYLCASSLAGFNEKLFFGSGTQLSVL.

This clonotype was counted a few times. The CDR3 sequence: CASSQAGLAGVVEQFF. In nucleotides, the CDR3 is TGCGCCAGCAGCCAAGCCGGACTAGCGGGAGTCGTTGAGCAGTTCTTC. This chain connects TRBV4-3 to TRBJ2-1, with TRBD2 identical over 13 bases. The CDR3 contains 16 residues. Germline V lookup: CDR1 LGHNA, CDR2 YSLEER. With V trimmed by 1 base and J by 9 bases, 6 bases remained unmatched.

This clonotype has only a few counts. The chain combines TRBV9 with TRBJ2-3; D is unclear. Germline V gene lookup returns CDR1 SGDLS and CDR2 YYNGEE. The CDR3 extends over 14 amino acids. With 3 bases removed from V and 0 bases from J, the gap between germline ends came to 8 bases. The CDR3 here is CASSDPRSTDTQYF. CDR3 coding DNA: TGTGCCAGCAGCGACCCGCGGAGCACAGATACGCAGTATTTT.

This chain joins TRBV12-3 or TRBV12-4 and TRBJ1-2, with 7 positions matching TRBD1. CDR3 size: 12 residues. Unmatched junction bases numbered 6, after V lost 6 bases and J lost 8 bases. The CDR3 region has the DNA TGTGCCAGCAGGACGGGAGGGGGCGGCTACACCTTC. Translating gives CASRTGGGGYTF.

The sample holds a few counts of this clonotype. The V gene is TRBV5-1, the J gene TRBJ2-7; perhaps TRBD1 as D (6 bases). CDR1 and CDR2 from the germline V gene are SGHRS and YFSETQ. Trimming removed 4 bases from V and 3 bases from J, with 14 bases in between. CDR3 size: 14 residues. The CDR3 region is CASSNTGSGYEQYF. The CDR3 nucleotides read TGCGCCAGCAGCAACACAGGGTCAGGCTACGAGCAGTACTTC.

Ten or more counts support this clonotype. The V call is TRBV29-1, the J call TRBJ2-7; D is possibly TRBD1 (5 bases). The CDR3 has 13 amino acids. Per the germline V gene, CDR1 is SQVTM and CDR2 is ANQGSEA. V lost 7 bases to trimming and J lost 6 bases, with 19 bases between them. DNA for the CDR3: TGCAGCGCGGTGACAGCCCTTACCGGCGAGCAGTACTTC. Translation gives CSAVTALTGEQYF.

The chain uses TRBV27 and TRBJ2-6; D gene ambiguous. Looked up from germline, CDR1 is MNHEY and CDR2 is SMNVEV (reference sequence). V was shortened by 6 bases and J by 6 bases, with 9 bases between the two germline ends. The CDR3 runs 13 residues. The CDR3 DNA is TGTGCCAGCAGCCTGTATAAGGCCAACGTCCTGACTTTC. Translation gives CASSLYKANVLTF.

V and J are TRBV5-6 and TRBJ2-3, with D perhaps matching TRBD1 (6 bases). Germline V CDR1 and CDR2: SGHDT, YYEEEE. V was cut by 3 bases and J by 2 bases, with 10 bases left in between. The CDR3 extends over 14 amino acids. CDR3 region: CASSYGQNTDTQYF. CDR3 DNA sequence: TGTGCCAGCAGCTACGGACAGAACACAGATACGCAGTATTTT.

This chain links TRBV6-5 with TRBJ2-7; D could derive from TRBD1 or TRBD2 (6 bases each). The germline V gene encodes CDR1 MNHEY and CDR2 SVGAGI. The V gene lost 2 bases and the J gene lost 3 bases, with 11 bases spanning the gap. The CDR3 has 14 amino acids. The CDR3 DNA follows: TGTGCCAGCAGTTACGCGAGGGGGGACTACGAGCAGTACTTC. Amino acids: CASSYARGDYEQYF.

V and J are TRBV5-1 and TRBJ2-3; TRBD2 matches at 14 bases. The germline V gene has CDR1 SGHRS and CDR2 YFSETQ. J was trimmed by 4 bases and V by 3 bases; bases with no gene match: 7. The CDR3 has 17 amino acids. As DNA, the CDR3 is TGCGCCAGCAGCTCTGGACTAGCGGGAGGTCGGGCAGATACGCAGTATTTT. Protein product: CASSSGLAGGRADTQYF.